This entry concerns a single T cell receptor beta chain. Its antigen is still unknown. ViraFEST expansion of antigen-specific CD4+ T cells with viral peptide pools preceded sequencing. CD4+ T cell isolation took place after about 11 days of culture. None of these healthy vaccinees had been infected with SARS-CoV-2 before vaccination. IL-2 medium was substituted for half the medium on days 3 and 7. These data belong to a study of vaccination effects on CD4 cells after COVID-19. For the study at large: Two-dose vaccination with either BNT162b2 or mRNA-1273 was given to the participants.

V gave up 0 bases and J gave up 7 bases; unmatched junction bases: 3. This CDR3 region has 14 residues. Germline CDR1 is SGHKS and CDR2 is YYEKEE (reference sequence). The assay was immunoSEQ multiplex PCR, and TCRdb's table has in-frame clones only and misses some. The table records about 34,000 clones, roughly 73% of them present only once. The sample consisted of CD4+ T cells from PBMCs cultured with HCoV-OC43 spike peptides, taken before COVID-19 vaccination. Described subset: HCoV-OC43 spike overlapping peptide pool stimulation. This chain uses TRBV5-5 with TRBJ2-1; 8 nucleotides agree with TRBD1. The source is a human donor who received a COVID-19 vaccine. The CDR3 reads CASSLDRGRNEQFF. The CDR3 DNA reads TGTGCCAGCAGCTTGGACAGGGGGAGGAATGAGCAGTTCTTC.